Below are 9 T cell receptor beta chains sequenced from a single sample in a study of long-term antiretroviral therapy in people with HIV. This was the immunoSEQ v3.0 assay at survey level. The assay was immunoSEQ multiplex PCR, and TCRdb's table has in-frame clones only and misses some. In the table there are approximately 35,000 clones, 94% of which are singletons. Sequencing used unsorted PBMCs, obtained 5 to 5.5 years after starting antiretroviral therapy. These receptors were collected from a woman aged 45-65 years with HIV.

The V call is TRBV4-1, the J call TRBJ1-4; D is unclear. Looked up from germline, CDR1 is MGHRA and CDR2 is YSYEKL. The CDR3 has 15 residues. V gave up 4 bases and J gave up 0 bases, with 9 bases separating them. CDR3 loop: CASSRAGATNEKLFF. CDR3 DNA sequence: TGCGCCAGCAGCCGAGCGGGAGCAACTAATGAAAAACTGTTTTTT.

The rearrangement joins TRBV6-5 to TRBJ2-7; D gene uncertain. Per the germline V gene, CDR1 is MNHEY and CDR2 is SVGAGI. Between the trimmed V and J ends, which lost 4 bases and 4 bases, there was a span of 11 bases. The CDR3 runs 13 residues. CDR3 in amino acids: CASSSLTGYEQYF. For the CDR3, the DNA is TGTGCCAGCAGTTCACTAACCGGATACGAGCAGTACTTC.

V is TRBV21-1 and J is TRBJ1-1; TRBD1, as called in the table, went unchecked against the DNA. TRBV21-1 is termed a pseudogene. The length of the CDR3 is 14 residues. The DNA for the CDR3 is TGTGCCAGCATCCAGGACAGGGAGAACACTGAAGCTTTCTTT. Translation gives CASIQDRENTEAFF.

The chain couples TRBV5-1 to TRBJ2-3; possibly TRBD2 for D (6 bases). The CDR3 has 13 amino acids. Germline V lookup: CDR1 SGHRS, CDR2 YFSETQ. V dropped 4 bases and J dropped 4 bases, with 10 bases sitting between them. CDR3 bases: TGCGCCAGCAGCCCGGAGGGGCCAGATACGCAGTATTTT. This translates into CASSPEGPDTQYF. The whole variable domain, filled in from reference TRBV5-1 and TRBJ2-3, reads KAGVTQTPRYLIKTRGQQVTLSCSPISGHRSVSWYQQTPGQGLQFLFEYFSETQRNKGNFPGRFSGRQFSNSRSEMNVSTLELGDSALYLCASSPEGPDTQYFGPGTRLTVL.

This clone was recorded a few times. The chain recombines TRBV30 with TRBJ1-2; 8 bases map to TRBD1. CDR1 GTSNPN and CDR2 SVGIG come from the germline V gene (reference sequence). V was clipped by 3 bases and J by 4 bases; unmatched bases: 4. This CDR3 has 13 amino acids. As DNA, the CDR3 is TGTGCCTGGAGAATGGGACAGGTCTATGGCTACACCTTC. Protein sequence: CAWRMGQVYGYTF.

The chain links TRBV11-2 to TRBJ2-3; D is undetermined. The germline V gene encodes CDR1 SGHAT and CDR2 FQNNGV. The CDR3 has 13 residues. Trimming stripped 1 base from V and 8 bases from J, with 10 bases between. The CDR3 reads CASSLGFLRTQYF. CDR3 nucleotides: TGTGCCAGCAGCTTAGGATTCTTACGTACGCAGTATTTT.

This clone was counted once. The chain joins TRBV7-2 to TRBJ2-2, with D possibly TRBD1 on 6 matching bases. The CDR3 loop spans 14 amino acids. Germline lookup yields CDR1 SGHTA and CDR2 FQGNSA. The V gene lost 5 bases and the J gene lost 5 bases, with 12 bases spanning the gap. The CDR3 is CASSPSGVTGELFF. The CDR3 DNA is TGTGCCAGCAGCCCATCAGGGGTTACCGGGGAGCTGTTTTTT.

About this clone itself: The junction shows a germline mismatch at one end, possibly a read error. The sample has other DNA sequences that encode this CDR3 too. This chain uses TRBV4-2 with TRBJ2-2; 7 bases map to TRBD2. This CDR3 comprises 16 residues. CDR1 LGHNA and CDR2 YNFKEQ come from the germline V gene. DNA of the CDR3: TGTGCCAGCAGCCAAGAGGGGGGGACGAATACCGGGGAGCTGTTTTTT. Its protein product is CASSQEGGTNTGELFF.

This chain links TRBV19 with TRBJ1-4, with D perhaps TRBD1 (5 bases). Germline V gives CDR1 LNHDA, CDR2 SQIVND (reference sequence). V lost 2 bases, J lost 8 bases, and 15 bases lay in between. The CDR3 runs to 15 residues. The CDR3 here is CASSIIRRGEEKLFF. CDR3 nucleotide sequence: TGTGCCAGTAGTATAATTAGGAGAGGGGAAGAAAAACTGTTTTTT.